The source of this T cell receptor (beta chain) is a study of regulatory T cells in long-lasting Graves disease. Looking at the study overall: Recently diagnosed Graves' patients had received antithyroid drugs for under 3 months.

This clonotype was detected a few times. What it binds is not known. Indicated time point: newly diagnosed GD, antithyroid drugs for less than 3 months. RNA isolated from PBMCs was used to make the TCR library. The CDR3 runs to 20 residues. Germline CDR1 reads SEHNR; CDR2 reads FQNEAQ (reference sequence). Trimming took 1 base from V and 1 from J; bases not matched to a gene: 16. Study results and caveats: TCR diversity in persistent Graves' patients was below that of newly diagnosed ones.

According to the study, TCR beta libraries were built with iRepertoire HTBI primers and CDR3-region Arm-PCR. Each CDR3 protein gets one entry after TCRdb re-called the multiplex PCR reads with MiXCR. This sample has some 370,000 distinct CDR3 sequences, with about 11% found just once. This same sample was also part of a study on T cells in Graves' hyperthyroidism and ophthalmopathy. That study adds: Using the HTBI primer set, a first-round RT-PCR was run on the TCR CDR3.

The receptor comes from a woman between 18 and 30 years old with Graves disease. This chain joins TRBV7-9 and TRBJ2-3; TRBD2 agrees at 8 bases. Sample: peripheral blood mononuclear cells (PBMCs), taken at new diagnosis, from a patient treated with antithyroid drugs. CDR3 nucleotides: TGTGCCAGCAGCTTAGGGCTAGCGGGCGACAACCGTTATGGCACAGATACGCAGTATTTT. Translating gives CASSLGLAGDNRYGTDTQYF. Full variable domain (rest looked up from reference TRBV7-9 and TRBJ2-3): DTGVSQNPRHKITKRGQNVTFRCDPISEHNRLYWYRQTLGQGPEFLTYFQNEAQLEKSRLLSDRFSAERPKGSFSTLEIQRTEQGDSAMYLCASSLGLAGDNRYGTDTQYFGPGTRLTVL.